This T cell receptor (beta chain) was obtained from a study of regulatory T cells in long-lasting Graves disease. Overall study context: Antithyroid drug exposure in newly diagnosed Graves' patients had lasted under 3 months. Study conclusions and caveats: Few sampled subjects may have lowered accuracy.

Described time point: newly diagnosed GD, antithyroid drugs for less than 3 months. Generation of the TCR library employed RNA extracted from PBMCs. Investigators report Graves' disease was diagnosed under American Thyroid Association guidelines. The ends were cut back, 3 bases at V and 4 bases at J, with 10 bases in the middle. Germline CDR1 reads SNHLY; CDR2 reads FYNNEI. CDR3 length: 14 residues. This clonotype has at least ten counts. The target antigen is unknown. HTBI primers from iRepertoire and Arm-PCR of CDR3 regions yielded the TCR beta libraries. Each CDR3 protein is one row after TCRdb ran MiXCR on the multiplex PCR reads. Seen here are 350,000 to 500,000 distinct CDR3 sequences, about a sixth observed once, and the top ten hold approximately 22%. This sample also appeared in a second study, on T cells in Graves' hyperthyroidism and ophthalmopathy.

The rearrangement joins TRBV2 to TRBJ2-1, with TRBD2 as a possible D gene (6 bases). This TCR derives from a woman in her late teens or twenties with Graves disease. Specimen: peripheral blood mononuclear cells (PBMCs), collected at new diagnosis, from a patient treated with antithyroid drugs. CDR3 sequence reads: CASSDLRGYNEQFF. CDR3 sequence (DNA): TGTGCCAGCAGTGACCTCCGGGGGTACAATGAGCAGTTCTTC.